This passage covers 20 T cell receptor beta chains from one sample sequenced in a study of blood T cell repertoires in COVID-19 (dated by TCRdb to about 2020). The library was generated by the immunoSEQ multiplex PCR assay. Entries here come from immuneACCESS through TCRdb and include only in-frame sequences with V and J called. Some clones fail to appear in such tables; in the studies checked, an unresolved V gene covers under half of the shortfall, and the cause of the remainder is unknown. The sample contains 60,000 to 70,000 clones, around 85% of them found a single time. The top ten hold just under 4.5% of the sample. The sequencing input was peripheral blood. The receptors were gathered from a middle-aged man with active COVID-19.

This chain connects TRBV24-1 to TRBJ2-1; TRBD1 is a possible D gene (5 bases). This CDR3 region has 13 residues. V lost 3 bases, J lost 6 bases, and 8 bases lay in between. Germline V CDR1 and CDR2: KGHDR, SFDVKD. The CDR3 DNA reads as TGTGCCACCAGTGATCACAGGACCAATGAGCAGTTCTTC. Protein product: CATSDHRTNEQFF.

This clone came up once. The genes are TRBV7-3 and TRBJ2-2; 10 bases are a match to TRBD2. The CDR3 loop spans 14 amino acids. With V trimmed by 6 bases and J by 4 bases, 2 bases remained unmatched. Germline V lookup: CDR1 SGHTA, CDR2 FQGTGA. The CDR3 sequence: CASRSSGGTGELFF. The CDR3 nucleotides are TGTGCCAGCAGGTCTAGCGGGGGCACCGGGGAGCTGTTTTTT.

The J gene is TRBJ1-3, the V gene TRBV20-1, with D uncertain. The CDR3 runs to 13 residues. The germline CDR1 and CDR2 sequences are DFQATT and SNEGSKA (reference sequence). V lost 3 bases to trimming and J lost 2 bases, with 8 bases between them. This CDR3 is CSASGSAGNTIYF. Written as DNA, the CDR3 is TGCAGTGCTAGTGGGAGTGCTGGAAACACCATATATTTT.

The chain has TRBV18 and TRBJ2-2; TRBD1 matches at 10 bases. CDR1 KGHSH and CDR2 LQKENI come from the germline V gene. V shed 6 bases and J 4 bases; nucleotides not matched to a gene: 8. The CDR3 is 16 amino acids. The DNA of the CDR3 is TGTGCCAGCTCGGCCGGACAGGGGGGTCCCACCGGGGAGCTGTTTTTT. Its translation is CASSAGQGGPTGELFF.

This chain links TRBV25-1 with TRBJ1-4, with TRBD1 identical over 7 bases. The CDR3 consists of 18 residues. V shed 3 bases, J shed 7 bases, and the junction held 17 bases outside the gene matches. In germline, CDR1 is MGHDK, CDR2 SYGVNS. The CDR3 loop reads CASSEPTPDRAGTEKLFF. The CDR3 region has the DNA TGTGCCAGCAGTGAGCCTACACCCGACAGGGCTGGGACTGAAAAACTGTTTTTT.

This sequence joins TRBV6-6 and TRBJ1-1; D is ambiguous. The CDR3 is made up of 13 amino acids. Per the germline V gene, CDR1 is MNHNY and CDR2 is SVGAGI (reference sequence). V was cut by 0 bases and J by 5 bases, with 7 bases left in between. The CDR3 bases are TGTGCCAGCAGTTACTCGCCGGGGACTGAAGCTTTCTTT. As protein: CASSYSPGTEAFF.

V usage is TRBV7-2 and J usage is TRBJ2-1, with D maybe TRBD2 (6 bases). V lost 3 bases and J lost 9, with 15 bases in between. This CDR3 spans 14 amino acids. Germline-derived CDR1 and CDR2 are SGHTA and FQGNSA. This CDR3 is CASSLGGGMSEQFF. The CDR3 nucleotides are TGTGCCAGCAGCTTGGGTGGGGGGATGAGTGAGCAGTTCTTC.

The chain links TRBV11-3 to TRBJ1-2, with a tentative D call TRBD1 (5 bases). The germline gives CDR1 SGHNT, CDR2 YENEEA. This CDR3 has 13 residues. Trimming pared 4 bases from V and 2 bases from J, leaving 8 bases between. The CDR3 sequence: CASSSGINYGYTF. The CDR3 bases are TGTGCCAGCAGCTCAGGGATCAACTATGGCTACACCTTC.

The CDR3 DNA sequence: TGCGCCAGCAGCTCGCAGGGACAGGGCTACAATGAGCAGTTCTTC. Translation gives CASSSQGQGYNEQFF. This chain joins TRBV5-1 and TRBJ2-1, with 9 positions matching TRBD1. This CDR3 has 15 residues. The junction had 4 bases not matched to a gene; V was cut back by 3 bases and J by 3 bases. CDR1 SGHRS and CDR2 YFSETQ come from the germline V gene. The full variable domain, with the rest looked up from reference TRBV5-1 and TRBJ2-1, is KAGVTQTPRYLIKTRGQQVTLSCSPISGHRSVSWYQQTPGQGLQFLFEYFSETQRNKGNFPGRFSGRQFSNSRSEMNVSTLELGDSALYLCASSSQGQGYNEQFFGPGTRLTVL.

The chain is built from TRBV6-2 or TRBV6-3 and TRBJ2-1, with D possibly TRBD2 on 6 matching bases. Germline values: CDR1 MNHEY, CDR2 SVGEGT. V was cut by 4 bases and J by 4 bases, with 11 bases left in between. The CDR3 has 14 residues. This CDR3 is CASSSGEAYNEQFF. DNA of the CDR3: TGTGCCAGCAGTTCTGGGGAGGCTTACAATGAGCAGTTCTTC.

This clone has just one count. The CDR3 region is CASTTSWTRGRDQPQHF. In DNA, the CDR3 is TGTGCCAGCACCACCTCGTGGACCAGGGGACGCGATCAGCCCCAGCATTTT. The rearrangement joins TRBV7-3 to TRBJ1-5; tentatively, D is TRBD1 (6 bases). Trimming removed 7 bases at V and 5 bases at J, with 24 bases between. Looked up from germline, CDR1 is SGHTA and CDR2 is FQGTGA. This CDR3 has 17 residues.

The chain couples TRBV25-1 to TRBJ2-1, with 16 nucleotides matching TRBD2. The CDR3 consists of 15 residues. Germline loops: CDR1 MGHDK, CDR2 SYGVNS. J gave up 9 bases and V 5 bases, and 4 bases lay outside the gene matches. In nucleotides, the CDR3 is TGTGCCAGCAGTCCCGGGACTAGCGGGGGGGGTGAGCAGTTCTTC. Translation gives CASSPGTSGGGEQFF.

V gene TRBV15 combines with J gene TRBJ2-7, with 8 nucleotides matching TRBD1. The germline gives CDR1 LNHNV, CDR2 YYDKDF (reference sequence). This CDR3 contains 18 residues. Unmatched junction bases numbered 14, after V lost 0 bases and J lost 4 bases. The CDR3 DNA follows: TGTGCCACCAGCAGAGATAAGGGGATGACAGGGGCCTGGTACGAGCAGTACTTC. Its translation is CATSRDKGMTGAWYEQYF.

In this sample, this clone turned up once. The rearrangement joins TRBV5-6 to TRBJ1-2; D gene ambiguous. Germline assignment: CDR1 SGHDT and CDR2 YYEEEE. The CDR3 covers 13 residues. V was trimmed by 0 bases and J by 1 base, leaving 4 bases between them. The CDR3 loop reads CASSLGHNYGYTF. CDR3 nucleotides: TGTGCCAGCAGCTTGGGACATAACTATGGCTACACCTTC.

The chain has TRBV27 and TRBJ1-5; D might be TRBD1 (6 bases). This CDR3 spans 14 amino acids. From germline, CDR1 is MNHEY and CDR2 SMNVEV (reference sequence). The germline V and J ends were trimmed by 5 bases and 7 bases, with 15 bases remaining between them. The CDR3 DNA reads TGTGCCAGCAGTATTACAGGGTTCATCCAGCCCCAGCATTTT. Amino acids: CASSITGFIQPQHF.

The CDR3 spells CARSAERLAGAPGDTQYF. The CDR3 bases are TGTGCCAGAAGCGCGGAGAGACTAGCGGGGGCCCCGGGAGATACGCAGTATTTT. The V and J genes are TRBV5-3 and TRBJ2-3, with TRBD2 matching over 12 bases. TRBV5-3 is reported as an ORF; its role is uncertain. With 4 bases clipped from V and 5 bases from J, the junction kept 14 bases outside the gene matches. The CDR3 has 18 residues.

V is TRBV4-1 and J is TRBJ2-1; no clear D. The V gene's germline CDR1 is MGHRA and CDR2 YSYEKL. The V and J ends lost 4 bases and 4 bases respectively, with 17 bases between them. This CDR3 region has 16 residues. The CDR3 bases are TGCGCCAGCAGCCTACCAACGGGTCGGTTTTACAATGAGCAGTTCTTC. Encoded protein: CASSLPTGRFYNEQFF.

The rearrangement uses TRBV5-4 and TRBJ2-5, with a possible D match to TRBD2 (5 bases). Trimming took off 3 bases at V and 1 base at J, with 10 bases between the two ends. This CDR3 has 14 residues. The germline V gene encodes CDR1 SGHNT and CDR2 YYREEE (reference sequence). The CDR3 DNA follows: TGTGCCAGCAGCTACAGAGGGATCCAAGAGACCCAGTACTTC. It yields the protein CASSYRGIQETQYF.

This clone appeared a single time. The rearrangement joins TRBV29-1 to TRBJ2-1; 7 bases agree with TRBD2. CDR3 size: 11 residues. Germline trimming cut 8 bases from V and 7 bases from J; bases unmatched to any gene: 5. The V gene's germline CDR1 is SQVTM and CDR2 ANQGSEA. The CDR3 DNA reads as TGCAGCATAAACGGGGGGAATGAGCAGTTCTTC. It yields the protein CSINGGNEQFF.

The chain links TRBV19 to TRBJ2-2; no firm D call. V lost 3 bases and J lost 8, with 4 bases in between. CDR1 and CDR2 (germline): LNHDA, SQIVND (reference sequence). This CDR3 comprises 11 residues. CDR3 loop: CASSIPGELFF. For the CDR3, the DNA is TGTGCCAGTAGTATCCCTGGGGAGCTGTTTTTT.